The 8 T cell receptor beta chains presented below share a single source sample, sequenced in a study of T cell changes during pregnancy in multiple sclerosis. The repertoire was sequenced with immunoSEQ multiplex PCR; TCRdb's copy has only in-frame clones and lacks some. The sample holds some 37,000 clones; around 92% are singletons and the top ten take 1.2%. The sequencing sample was made of PBMCs (not recorded whether the cells were cultured). Source of these receptors: a female donor with multiple sclerosis, enrolled in a pregnancy study.

The rearrangement uses TRBV5-4 and TRBJ1-2, with no clear D. The CDR3 contains 15 residues. V was cut by 0 bases and J by 8 bases, with 17 bases left in between. CDR1 is SGHNT and CDR2 is YYREEE in the germline V gene (reference sequence). The CDR3 protein is CASSLEGVSNEGYTF. The CDR3 DNA sequence: TGTGCCAGCAGCTTGGAGGGAGTCAGCAATGAGGGCTACACCTTC.

The chain employs TRBV28 and TRBJ2-7, with D perhaps matching TRBD1 or TRBD2 (5 bases each). V dropped 7 bases and J dropped 2 bases, with 12 bases sitting between them. Germline V gene data show CDR1 as MDHEN and CDR2 as SYDVKM. This CDR3 is built from 13 residues. The CDR3 spells CASIRESPYEQYF. As DNA, the CDR3 is TGTGCCAGCATCAGGGAGTCCCCCTACGAGCAGTACTTC.

CDR3: CASSQSGPYSEAFF. The CDR3 coding sequence is TGTGCCAGCAGCCAATCAGGTCCCTACTCAGAAGCTTTCTTT. The J gene is TRBJ1-1, the V gene TRBV16; D is uncertain. The CDR3 length is 14 residues. CDR1 is KGHSY and CDR2 is FQNENV in the germline V gene. Deletions cut 0 bases from V and 8 bases from J, with 13 bases between.

CDR3 DNA: TGTGCCAGCTCACCATCGGGGGGCTATGGCTACACCTTC. Translating it yields CASSPSGGYGYTF. This chain uses TRBV18 with TRBJ1-2; TRBD1 might be the D (5 bases). This CDR3 contains 13 residues. V was shortened by 2 bases and J by 4 bases, with 8 bases between the two germline ends. Germline CDR1 is KGHSH and CDR2 is LQKENI.

The V call is TRBV7-2, the J call TRBJ2-3, with D hard to call. The CDR3 runs to 15 residues. From germline, CDR1 is SGHTA and CDR2 FQGNSA. Trimming shortened V by 2 bases and J by 0 bases, and 9 bases separated the two germline ends. The CDR3 region is CASSLSYTSTDTQYF. The CDR3 bases are TGTGCCAGCAGCTTATCCTACACAAGCACAGATACGCAGTATTTT.

This rearrangement joins TRBV30 to TRBJ1-2; 11 bases align to TRBD1. V was pared by 2 bases and J by 6 bases, with 11 bases of the junction left unmatched. Germline CDR1 GTSNPN, CDR2 SVGIG (reference sequence). The CDR3 extends over 16 amino acids. CDR3 sequence reads: CAWSSSGTGGSHGYTF. The CDR3 DNA sequence: TGTGCCTGGAGTTCATCCGGGACAGGGGGATCCCATGGCTACACCTTC.

V usage is TRBV5-1 and J usage is TRBJ1-1; D perhaps matches TRBD1 (6 bases). This CDR3 has 15 amino acids. Germline V gene lookup returns CDR1 SGHRS and CDR2 YFSETQ. The V end was cut by 4 bases, the J end by 0 bases, with 13 bases between. CDR3 DNA sequence: TGCGCCAGCAGCAGGAAGGGGGACTTGAACACTGAAGCTTTCTTT. Protein sequence: CASSRKGDLNTEAFF. Full variable domain (missing parts from reference TRBV5-1 and TRBJ1-1): KAGVTQTPRYLIKTRGQQVTLSCSPISGHRSVSWYQQTPGQGLQFLFEYFSETQRNKGNFPGRFSGRQFSNSRSEMNVSTLELGDSALYLCASSRKGDLNTEAFFGQGTRLTVV.

V is TRBV7-9 and J is TRBJ2-7; either TRBD1 or TRBD2 may fit D (6 bases each). In germline, CDR1 is SEHNR, CDR2 FQNEAQ (reference sequence). V was clipped by 6 bases and J by 5 bases, with 11 bases between them. The length of the CDR3 is 12 residues. CDR3 DNA sequence: TGTGCCAGCAGGGGGGGCTCGAACGAGCAGTACTTC. Translating it yields CASRGGSNEQYF.